This T cell receptor (beta chain) is drawn from a study of cytomegalovirus exposure and HLA in healthy donors. The V end lost 0 bases, the J end lost 4 bases, and 10 bases lay between the germline ends. The germline V gene encodes CDR1 GTSNPN and CDR2 SVGIG (reference sequence). This CDR3 spans 14 amino acids. Libraries were prepared by immunoSEQ multiplex PCR; TCRdb keeps only in-frame clonotypes and omits some of them. The table has roughly 150,000 clones, roughly 89% seen once. This clone was seen only a few times. Sequencing was done on a sample of PBMCs. This TCR came from a woman between 18 and 29 years old in good health and CMV-seropositive. This chain links TRBV30 with TRBJ1-5; possible D gene TRBD1, 6 bases. The CDR3 protein is CAWSVRGPNQPQHF. In DNA form, the CDR3 reads TGTGCCTGGAGTGTCAGGGGCCCAAATCAGCCCCAGCATTTT.